The rows below give T cell receptor beta chains drawn from one sample of a study of beta chain features in type 1 diabetes. Repertoires were generated with immunoSEQ multiplex PCR, while TCRdb's copy carries only in-frame clones and drops some. The table shows 200,000 to 300,000 clones, with 68% occurring only once. Sequenced input: naive CD4+ T cells from blood. These receptor sequences come from a man younger than 40 in good health. The CDR3 runs from the conserved cysteine through the conserved F or W. The order of the fields is V gene, J gene, CDR3 protein.

>TRBV11-2|TRBJ2-5
CASRTVKGGQETQYF
>TRBV7-2|TRBJ2-5
CASSSDRLETQYF
>TRBV5-1|TRBJ2-3
CASRTGVFPDTQYF
>TRBV29-1|TRBJ2-1
CSVGGGPLGGEQFF
>TRBV25-1|TRBJ2-2
CASSGQGYVGELFF
>TRBV2|TRBJ1-2
CASISGNNNYGYTF
>TRBV14|TRBJ2-4
CASSQGPKAKNIQYF
>TRBV29-1|TRBJ1-4
CSVTQWLRDRGRANEKLFF
>TRBV7-8|TRBJ2-1
CASSRPQKYNEQFF
>TRBV7-9|TRBJ1-5
CASSLEAAPQHF
>TRBV6-5|TRBJ2-3
CASSYTITSTDTQYF
>TRBV7-9|TRBJ1-2
CASSLALGDNYGYTF
>TRBV2|TRBJ2-6
CASSELTPGANVLTF
>TRBV30|TRBJ2-7
CAWSRDSYEQYF
>TRBV14|TRBJ2-2
CASSHLGTVTGELFF
>TRBV7-9|TRBJ2-5
CASSLAVETQYF